What follows are 26 T cell receptor beta chains derived from one specimen sequenced in a study of control samples from healthy donors and cancer patients (dated by TCRdb to the early 2020s). Library preparation employed the immunoSEQ multiplex PCR assay. The table was pulled from immuneACCESS by TCRdb, which kept in-frame rearrangements only. Such tables lose some clones; where checked, under half of the loss comes from unresolved V genes, and the rest has no known cause. The table for this sample lists 400,000 to 500,000 clones; approximately 90% of them were counted only once. The ten largest clonotypes hold roughly 6.4% of the sample. Sample: PBMCs. The receptors stem from a man aged 35 to 55 with head and neck cancer.

This chain links TRBV6-5 with TRBJ2-7, with 7 bases identical to TRBD2. V dropped 2 bases and J dropped 1; count of bases not matched to a gene: 5. This CDR3 has 15 residues. In germline, CDR1 is MNHEY, CDR2 SVGAGI. For the CDR3, the DNA is TGTGCCAGCAGTTACCTTTGGGGAGGGTCCTACGAGCAGTACTTC. Translating it yields CASSYLWGGSYEQYF.

V is TRBV28 and J is TRBJ2-3, with unresolved D. Germline V gene lookup returns CDR1 MDHEN and CDR2 SYDVKM. With 5 bases removed from V and 2 bases from J, the gap between germline ends came to 14 bases. The CDR3 is made up of 15 amino acids. The CDR3 DNA follows: TGTGCCAGCAGTCTCCCAACAGAGATCACAGATACGCAGTATTTT. Protein product: CASSLPTEITDTQYF.

The V gene is TRBV28, the J gene TRBJ2-7; D possibly matches TRBD1 or TRBD2 (6 bases each). V was shortened by 3 bases and J by 4 bases, with 13 bases between the two germline ends. In germline, CDR1 is MDHEN, CDR2 SYDVKM. The CDR3 is 14 amino acids. The CDR3 DNA sequence: TGTGCCAGCAGTTTGGGGGGCGCGGGTTACGAGCAGTACTTC. Translated, it gives CASSLGGAGYEQYF.

V is TRBV6-5 and J is TRBJ1-2; D unresolved. Germline lookup yields CDR1 MNHEY and CDR2 SVGAGI. The CDR3 loop spans 15 amino acids. V was cut by 4 bases and J by 5 bases, with 17 bases left in between. The CDR3 DNA reads TGTGCCAGCAGTTCGCCGAAAGAAGGCGGATATGGCTACACCTTC. Amino acids: CASSSPKEGGYGYTF.

The CDR3 region has the DNA TGCGCCAGCAGCGACGGGAGGGCCGATGAGCAGTTCTTC. Its protein product is CASSDGRADEQFF. The rearrangement links TRBV10-1 to TRBJ2-1, with 8 bases matching TRBD2. J gave up 8 bases and V 6 bases, and 6 bases lay outside the gene matches. CDR3 length: 13 residues. Per germline, CDR1 WNHNN and CDR2 SYGVQD (reference sequence).

This chain uses TRBV28 with TRBJ1-5; 8 bases fit TRBD1. V dropped 10 bases and J dropped 4; count of bases not matched to a gene: 12. This CDR3 has 15 residues. In germline, CDR1 is MDHEN, CDR2 SYDVKM. The CDR3 here is CATQSRTGTNQPQHF. In DNA, the CDR3 is TGTGCCACCCAGTCCAGGACAGGGACTAATCAGCCCCAGCATTTT.

The chain uses TRBV7-2 and TRBJ1-1, with D unresolved. V was pared by 3 bases and J by 4 bases, with 15 bases between. The CDR3 extends over 15 amino acids. Germline V gene lookup returns CDR1 SGHTA and CDR2 FQGNSA. The CDR3 nucleotides read TGTGCCAGCAGCTTTCCCTACCCTCGGGGCACTGAAGCTTTCTTT. Its protein is CASSFPYPRGTEAFF.

The rearrangement uses TRBV24-1 and TRBJ2-7; TRBD2 agrees at 12 bases. The V gene end was trimmed by 3 bases and the J gene end by 7 bases; junction bases not matched to a gene: 6. Germline loops: CDR1 KGHDR, CDR2 SFDVKD. This CDR3 has 15 residues. CDR3 residues: CATSDPSGGAEEQYF. In DNA form, the CDR3 reads TGTGCCACCAGTGATCCTAGCGGGGGGGCGGAAGAGCAGTACTTC.

V usage is TRBV6-5 and J usage is TRBJ1-6; D may be TRBD1 (6 bases). This CDR3 contains 14 residues. Trimming stripped 5 bases from V and 6 bases from J, with 11 bases between. CDR1 MNHEY and CDR2 SVGAGI come from the germline V gene. DNA of the CDR3: TGTGCCAGCAGTACCACAGGGAGTAATTCACCCCTCCACTTT. This sequence encodes CASSTTGSNSPLHF.

The CDR3 region has the DNA TGCGCCAGCAGCCTGCGAGGCGGACAGGGAGGAAGTATAGATGTTCAGCCCCAGCATTTT. Protein sequence: CASSLRGGQGGSIDVQPQHF. The genes are TRBV4-1 and TRBJ1-5; 8 bases match TRBD1. CDR3 length: 20 residues. Unmatched junction bases numbered 23, after V lost 4 bases and J lost 6 bases. Germline CDR1 reads MGHRA; CDR2 reads YSYEKL.

The chain employs TRBV6-5 and TRBJ2-7, with D possibly being TRBD2 (5 bases). The CDR3 runs to 13 residues. Per germline, CDR1 MNHEY and CDR2 SVGAGI. V lost 6 bases to trimming and J lost 1 base, with 10 bases between them. The CDR3 here is CASRGRLSYEQYF. DNA for the CDR3: TGTGCCAGCAGGGGAAGACTATCCTACGAGCAGTACTTC.

In DNA, the CDR3 is TGTGCCAGCAGCTTATCCCTCGGACCGAACACTGAAGCTTTCTTT. Amino acid sequence: CASSLSLGPNTEAFF. This chain joins TRBV7-3 and TRBJ1-1; D remains unclear. V lost 2 bases and J lost 1, with 11 bases in between. Germline V gives CDR1 SGHTA, CDR2 FQGTGA. This CDR3 is built from 15 residues.

The chain couples TRBV1 to TRBJ1-3; the table's D call TRBD1 went unverified against the DNA. TRBV1 is designated a pseudogene. This CDR3 contains 18 residues. The CDR3 region has the DNA TGCACCAGCAGCTACCCCGGGACAGGTACAAGCTCTGGAAACACCATATATTTT. It yields the protein CTSSYPGTGTSSGNTIYF.

This clone was observed once. The chain employs TRBV11-2 and TRBJ1-2, with TRBD1 matching 7 bases. V lost 5 bases to trimming and J lost 3 bases; unmatched junction nucleotides: 6. The germline CDR1 and CDR2 sequences are SGHAT and FQNNGV. CDR3 length equals 14 residues. CDR3 sequence: CASSATGVHYGYTF. CDR3 in DNA: TGTGCCAGCAGCGCAACAGGGGTTCACTATGGCTACACCTTC.

This clone came up once. The V gene is TRBV5-1, the J gene TRBJ2-7; no reliable D call. The CDR3 has 14 residues. Trimming pared 0 bases from V and 5 bases from J, leaving 12 bases between. Germline V lookup: CDR1 SGHRS, CDR2 YFSETQ. The CDR3 DNA follows: TGCGCCAGCAGCTTGGGGTCTAGGGTGAACGAGCAGTACTTC. This encodes CASSLGSRVNEQYF.

The chain carries TRBV3-1 (or the pseudogene TRBV3-2) and TRBJ1-2, with unresolved D. CDR3 length: 15 residues. Germline CDR1 and CDR2: LGHDT and YNNKEL (reference sequence). The ends were cut back, 4 bases at V and 7 bases at J, with 19 bases in the middle. The CDR3 nucleotides are TGTGCCAGCAGCCCCCCCGGTCGTACGTATTCTGGCTACACCTTC. Translated: CASSPPGRTYSGYTF.

The V gene is TRBV29-1, the J gene TRBJ2-2, with D perhaps assigned TRBD1 or TRBD2 (5 bases each). Deletions cut 4 bases from V and 0 bases from J, with 15 bases between. Germline CDR1 reads SQVTM; CDR2 reads ANQGSEA. The CDR3 length is 16 residues. CDR3 region: CSVGGMTNANTGELFF. The CDR3 DNA sequence: TGCAGCGTTGGGGGGATGACAAACGCGAACACCGGGGAGCTGTTTTTT.

In its sample, this clone was seen once. The V gene is TRBV7-2, the J gene TRBJ1-5; no definite D call. Germline V lookup: CDR1 SGHTA, CDR2 FQGNSA. The germline V and J ends were trimmed by 1 base and 1 base, with 14 bases remaining between them. The CDR3 is 17 amino acids. CDR3 sequence reads: CASSLVSSFRSNQPQHF. The CDR3, as DNA: TGTGCCAGCAGCTTAGTAAGTTCGTTCAGGAGCAATCAGCCCCAGCATTTT.

This chain uses TRBV30 with TRBJ1-6; 9 bases align to TRBD1. Germline CDR1 GTSNPN, CDR2 SVGIG (reference sequence). CDR3 size: 15 residues. The V segment lost 5 bases and the J segment 10 bases; nucleotides outside the gene matches: 12. CDR3 sequence reads: CAWHHGDRAGSPLHF. The CDR3 DNA follows: TGTGCCTGGCACCACGGGGACAGGGCAGGCTCACCCCTCCACTTT.

This rearrangement joins TRBV3-1 (or the pseudogene TRBV3-2) to TRBJ1-5; D call uncertain. This CDR3 spans 17 amino acids. Germline V gene sequence: CDR1 LGHDT, CDR2 YNNKEL (reference sequence). The ends were cut back, 1 base at V and 0 bases at J, with 13 bases in the middle. The CDR3 loop reads CASSQGRSSYSNQPQHF. In nucleotides, the CDR3 is TGTGCCAGCAGCCAAGGGCGAAGCAGCTATAGCAATCAGCCCCAGCATTTT.

V is TRBV5-6 and J is TRBJ2-2; a weak D match, TRBD2 (5 bases). The CDR3 is made up of 14 amino acids. Germline CDR1 and CDR2: SGHDT and YYEEEE. V was pared by 8 bases and J by 5 bases, with 16 bases between. Written as DNA, the CDR3 is TGTGCCAGTCTCGACCAAAGGGAGACCGGGGAGCTGTTTTTT. Its protein product is CASLDQRETGELFF.

CDR3 coding DNA: TGCGCCAGCGGTAGGGCTAGCGCCTACGAGCAGTACTTC. It translates to CASGRASAYEQYF. The V gene is TRBV23-1, the J gene TRBJ2-7; possible D gene TRBD2, 6 bases. TRBV23-1 counts as an open reading frame of uncertain function. Trimming took off 8 bases at V and 2 bases at J, with 13 bases between the two ends. The CDR3 is 13 amino acids.

The rearrangement joins TRBV7-9 to TRBJ2-7; tentatively, D is TRBD2 (6 bases). This CDR3 has 14 residues. Germline V lookup: CDR1 SEHNR, CDR2 FQNEAQ (reference sequence). Trimming removed 2 bases at V and 4 bases at J, with 12 bases between. The CDR3 here is CASSLRAGNYEQYF. The CDR3 DNA is TGTGCCAGCAGCTTACGGGCGGGGAATTACGAGCAGTACTTC.

The chain has TRBV5-6 and TRBJ1-1; D not certain. The V and J ends lost 4 bases and 3 bases respectively, with 13 bases between them. The CDR3 sequence is 14 residues long. CDR1 is SGHDT and CDR2 is YYEEEE in the germline V gene. In DNA, the CDR3 is TGTGCCAGCAGCGTAGGAAGGAGGGACACTGAAGCTTTCTTT. Residues: CASSVGRRDTEAFF.

This sequence joins TRBV6-1 and TRBJ1-1; 7 bases agree with TRBD1. In germline, CDR1 is MNHNS, CDR2 SASEGT. Trimming removed 1 base from V and 5 bases from J; junction bases left unmatched: 7. The CDR3 has 15 amino acids. The chain's CDR3 is CASSEGGQSVTEAFF. In nucleotides, the CDR3 is TGTGCCAGCAGTGAAGGGGGACAGTCGGTGACTGAAGCTTTCTTT.

The genes are TRBV7-2 and TRBJ2-3; D perhaps matches TRBD2 (5 bases). Looked up from germline, CDR1 is SGHTA and CDR2 is FQGNSA. This CDR3 is built from 15 residues. Between the trimmed V and J ends, which lost 1 base and 2 bases, there was a span of 10 bases. CDR3 DNA: TGTGCCAGCAGCTTAGACGGGATTAACACAGATACGCAGTATTTT. Translating gives CASSLDGINTDTQYF.